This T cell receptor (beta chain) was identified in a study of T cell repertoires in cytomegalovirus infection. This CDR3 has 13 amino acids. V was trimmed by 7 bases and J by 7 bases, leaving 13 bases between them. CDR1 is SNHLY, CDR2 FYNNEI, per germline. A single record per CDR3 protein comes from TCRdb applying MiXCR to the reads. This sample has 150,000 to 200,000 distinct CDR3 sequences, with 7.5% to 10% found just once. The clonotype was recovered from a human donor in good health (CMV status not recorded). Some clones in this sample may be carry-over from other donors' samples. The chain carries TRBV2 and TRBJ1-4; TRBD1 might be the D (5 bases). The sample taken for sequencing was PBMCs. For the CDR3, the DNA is TGTGCCAGCACAGAGGGAAGGGGTGAAAAACTGTTTTTT. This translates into CASTEGRGEKLFF. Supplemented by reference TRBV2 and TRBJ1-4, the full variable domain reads EPEVTQTPSHQVTQMGQEVILRCVPISNHLYFYWYRQILGQKVEFLVSFYNNEISEKSEIFDDQFSVERPDGSNFTLKIRSTKLEDSAMYFCASTEGRGEKLFFGSGTQLSVL.